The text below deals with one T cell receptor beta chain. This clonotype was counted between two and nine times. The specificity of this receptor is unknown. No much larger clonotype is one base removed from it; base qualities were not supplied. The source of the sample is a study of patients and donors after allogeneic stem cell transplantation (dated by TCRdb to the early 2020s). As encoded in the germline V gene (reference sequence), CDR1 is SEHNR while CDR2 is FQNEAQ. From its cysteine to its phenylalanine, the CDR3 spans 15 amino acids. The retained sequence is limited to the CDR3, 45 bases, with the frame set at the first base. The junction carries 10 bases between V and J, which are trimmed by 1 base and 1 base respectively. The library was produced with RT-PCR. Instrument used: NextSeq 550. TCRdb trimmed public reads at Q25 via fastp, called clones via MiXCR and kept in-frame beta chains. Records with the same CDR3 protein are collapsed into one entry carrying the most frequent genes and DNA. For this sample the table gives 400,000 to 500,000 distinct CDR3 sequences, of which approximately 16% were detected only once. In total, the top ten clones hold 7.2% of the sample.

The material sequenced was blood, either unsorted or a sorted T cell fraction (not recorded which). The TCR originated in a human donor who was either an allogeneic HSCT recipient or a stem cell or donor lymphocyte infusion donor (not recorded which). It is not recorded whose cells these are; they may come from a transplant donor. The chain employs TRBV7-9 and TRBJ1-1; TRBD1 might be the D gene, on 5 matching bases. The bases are TGTGCCAGCAGCTTAGGAGGACATACGAACACTGAAGCTTTCTTT. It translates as CASSLGGHTNTEAFF.